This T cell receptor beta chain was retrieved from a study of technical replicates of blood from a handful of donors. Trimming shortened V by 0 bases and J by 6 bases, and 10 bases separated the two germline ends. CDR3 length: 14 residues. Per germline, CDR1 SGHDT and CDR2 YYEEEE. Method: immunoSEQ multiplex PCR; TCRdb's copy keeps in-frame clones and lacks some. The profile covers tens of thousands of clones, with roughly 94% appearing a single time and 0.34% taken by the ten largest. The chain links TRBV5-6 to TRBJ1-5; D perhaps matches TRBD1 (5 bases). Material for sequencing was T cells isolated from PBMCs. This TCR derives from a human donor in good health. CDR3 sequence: CASSLATGGQPQHF. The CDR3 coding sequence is TGTGCCAGCAGCTTGGCCACGGGGGGTCAGCCCCAGCATTTT.